What follows are 13 T cell receptor beta chains derived from one specimen sequenced in a study of blood T cell repertoires in COVID-19. TCRdb keeps only in-frame clones here, not all; method: immunoSEQ multiplex PCR. Seen here are 100,000 to 150,000 clones, about 83% observed once, and the top ten hold roughly 5.5%. The sequencing sample was made of peripheral blood. The receptors originated from a man at least 80 years old with active or convalescent COVID-19.

The chain combines TRBV4-3 with TRBJ1-5; D unresolved. CDR1 and CDR2 (germline): LGHNA, YSLEER. The CDR3 is made up of 17 amino acids. V lost 0 bases and J 1 base, leaving 13 bases between the germline ends. The CDR3 protein is CASSQERAGRSNQPQHF. In DNA form, the CDR3 reads TGCGCCAGCAGCCAAGAGAGGGCAGGACGAAGCAATCAGCCCCAGCATTTT.

The rearrangement uses TRBV5-5 and TRBJ1-2, with 8 bases matching TRBD1. Losses at the gene ends were 4 bases for V and 2 bases for J; bases not matched to a gene: 10. Germline V gene sequence: CDR1 SGHKS, CDR2 YYEKEE (reference sequence). The CDR3 is 16 amino acids. CDR3 sequence (DNA): TGTGCCAGCAGCCTCGCCGGGACAGGTGTCAACTATGGCTACACCTTC. It is translated as CASSLAGTGVNYGYTF.

The J gene is TRBJ1-1, the V gene TRBV7-2; D is undetermined. The CDR3 sequence is 13 residues long. Trimming removed 5 bases from V and 4 bases from J, with 11 bases in between. Per germline, CDR1 SGHTA and CDR2 FQGNSA. In DNA, the CDR3 is TGTGCCAGCAGCGTACGAGGGCGCACTGAAGCTTTCTTT. It translates to CASSVRGRTEAFF.

This clone was detected only once. V gene TRBV7-6 combines with J gene TRBJ2-5; tentative D call: TRBD2 (5 bases). The CDR3 extends over 16 amino acids. Germline values: CDR1 SGHVS, CDR2 FNYEAQ. Trimming removed 2 bases at V and 2 bases at J, with 15 bases between. Here the CDR3 reads CASSLNSGTLQETQYF. The CDR3 DNA follows: TGTGCCAGCAGCTTAAACAGCGGTACCTTACAAGAGACCCAGTACTTC.

V usage is TRBV20-1 and J usage is TRBJ1-1; D remains ambiguous. V was shortened by 4 bases and J by 8 bases, with 8 bases between the two germline ends. CDR3 length equals 10 residues. Germline CDR1 DFQATT, CDR2 SNEGSKA (reference sequence). CDR3: CSAMHQEAFF. The CDR3 region has the DNA TGCAGTGCTATGCACCAGGAAGCTTTCTTT.

This clone was observed once. V usage is TRBV20-1 and J usage is TRBJ2-2, with a tentative D call TRBD1 (5 bases). CDR1 is DFQATT and CDR2 is SNEGSKA in the germline V gene (reference sequence). The CDR3 runs 14 residues. Trimming took 3 bases from V and 4 from J, leaving 12 bases between them. DNA for the CDR3: TGCAGTGCTAGTGATGACAGAGCCACCGGGGAGCTGTTTTTT. Translation: CSASDDRATGELFF.

The chain joins TRBV7-3 to TRBJ2-3, with TRBD2 as a possible D gene (6 bases). Germline V gives CDR1 SGHTA, CDR2 FQGTGA. This CDR3 has 15 amino acids. The V gene lost 1 base and the J gene lost 0 bases, with 8 bases spanning the gap. In DNA form, the CDR3 reads TGTGCCAGCAGCTTAAACGGGGGTAGCACAGATACGCAGTATTTT. Amino acid sequence: CASSLNGGSTDTQYF.

The chain employs TRBV30 and TRBJ1-2, with D perhaps TRBD1 (5 bases). The germline V gene encodes CDR1 GTSNPN and CDR2 SVGIG (reference sequence). This CDR3 spans 12 amino acids. V lost 2 bases and J 4 bases, leaving 8 bases between the germline ends. The CDR3 bases are TGTGCCTGGAGTAAGGGGTCCTATGGCTACACCTTC. Its protein is CAWSKGSYGYTF.

This rearrangement joins TRBV4-3 to TRBJ2-7; possible D gene TRBD2, 7 bases. V lost 0 bases and J 1 base, leaving 13 bases between the germline ends. CDR1 LGHNA and CDR2 YSLEER come from the germline V gene. The CDR3 sequence is 16 residues long. The CDR3 here is CASSQDRGDTSYEQYF. Written as DNA, the CDR3 is TGCGCCAGCAGCCAAGATCGGGGGGACACTTCCTACGAGCAGTACTTC.

V is TRBV29-1 and J is TRBJ1-2; the D gene is possibly TRBD1 (5 bases). Germline-derived CDR1 and CDR2 are SQVTM and ANQGSEA. The V end lost 3 bases, the J end lost 2 bases, and 7 bases lay between the germline ends. The CDR3 consists of 12 residues. The chain's CDR3 is CSVDQGNYGYTF. As DNA, the CDR3 is TGCAGCGTTGACCAGGGAAACTATGGCTACACCTTC. Drawing the rest from reference TRBV29-1 and TRBJ1-2, the complete variable domain is SAVISQKPSRDICQRGTSLTIQCQVDSQVTMMFWYRQQPGQSLTLIATANQGSEATYESGFVIDKFPISRPNLTFSTLTVSNMSPEDSSIYLCSVDQGNYGYTFGSGTRLTVV.

The CDR3 loop reads CAWGGGTAVYGEQFF. CDR3 coding DNA: TGTGCCTGGGGAGGAGGGACAGCGGTTTATGGTGAGCAGTTCTTC. V usage is TRBV30 and J usage is TRBJ2-1, with D possibly being TRBD1 (7 bases). Germline V lookup: CDR1 GTSNPN, CDR2 SVGIG (reference sequence). This CDR3 has 15 residues. Trimming took 5 bases from V and 9 from J, leaving 23 bases between them. Looking up the rest from reference TRBV30 and TRBJ2-1 gives the full variable domain: SQTIHQWPATLVQPVGSPLSLECTVEGTSNPNLYWYRQAAGRGLQLLFYSVGIGQISSEVPQNLSASRPQDRQFILSSKKLLLSDSGFYLCAWGGGTAVYGEQFFGPGTRLTVL.

This sequence joins TRBV2 and TRBJ2-5; 12 bases match TRBD1. The CDR3 runs to 14 residues. After removal of 5 bases from V and 5 bases from J, the junction contained 3 bases not matched to a gene. The germline CDR1 and CDR2 sequences are SNHLY and FYNNEI. In nucleotides, the CDR3 is TGTGCCAGCAGTTGGGACAGGGGGCGGGAGACCCAGTACTTC. Translation gives CASSWDRGRETQYF.

The rearrangement uses TRBV3-1 (or the pseudogene TRBV3-2) and TRBJ1-3; D is possibly TRBD1 (6 bases). Trimming removed 1 base from V and 0 bases from J, with 13 bases in between. The V gene's germline CDR1 is LGHDT and CDR2 YNNKEL (reference sequence). This CDR3 comprises 17 residues. CDR3 loop: CASSQGSTRGSGNTIYF. The CDR3, as DNA: TGTGCCAGCAGCCAAGGCAGCACCAGGGGCTCTGGAAACACCATATATTTT.